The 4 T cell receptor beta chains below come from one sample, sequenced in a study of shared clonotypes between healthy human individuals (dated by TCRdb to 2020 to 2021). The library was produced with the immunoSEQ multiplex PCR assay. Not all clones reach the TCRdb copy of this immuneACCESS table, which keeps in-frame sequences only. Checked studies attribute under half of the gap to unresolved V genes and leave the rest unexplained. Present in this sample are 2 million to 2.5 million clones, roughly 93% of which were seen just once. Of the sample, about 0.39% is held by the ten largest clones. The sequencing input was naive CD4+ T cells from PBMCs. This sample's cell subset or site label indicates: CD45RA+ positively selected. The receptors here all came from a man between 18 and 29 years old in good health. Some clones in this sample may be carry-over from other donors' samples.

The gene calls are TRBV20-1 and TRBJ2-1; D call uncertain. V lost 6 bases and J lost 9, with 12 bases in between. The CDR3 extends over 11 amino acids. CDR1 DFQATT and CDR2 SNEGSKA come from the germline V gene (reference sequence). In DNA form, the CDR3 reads TGCAGTGCAACCGACGGTCTTGAGCAGTTCTTC. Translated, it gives CSATDGLEQFF.

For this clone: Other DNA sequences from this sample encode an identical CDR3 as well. Here the CDR3 reads CASSLGGRGTDTQYF. The CDR3 DNA sequence: TGCGCCAGCAGCTTGGGCGGTCGCGGCACAGATACGCAGTATTTT. The genes are TRBV5-1 and TRBJ2-3, with D uncertain. Germline V gene lookup returns CDR1 SGHRS and CDR2 YFSETQ. This CDR3 region has 15 residues. V lost 0 bases to trimming and J lost 1 base, with 9 bases between them. The variable domain in full, completed from reference TRBV5-1 and TRBJ2-3, reads KAGVTQTPRYLIKTRGQQVTLSCSPISGHRSVSWYQQTPGQGLQFLFEYFSETQRNKGNFPGRFSGRQFSNSRSEMNVSTLELGDSALYLCASSLGGRGTDTQYFGPGTRLTVL.

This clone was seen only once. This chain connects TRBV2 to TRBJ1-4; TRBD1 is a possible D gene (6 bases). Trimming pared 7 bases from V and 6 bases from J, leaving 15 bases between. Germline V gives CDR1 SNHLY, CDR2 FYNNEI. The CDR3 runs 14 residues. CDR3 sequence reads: CASNVVGGDEKLFF. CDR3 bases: TGTGCCAGCAACGTCGTGGGGGGCGATGAAAAACTGTTTTTT.

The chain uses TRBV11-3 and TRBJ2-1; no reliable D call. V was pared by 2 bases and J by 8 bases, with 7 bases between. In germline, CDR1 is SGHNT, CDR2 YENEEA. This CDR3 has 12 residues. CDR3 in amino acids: CASSLTGDEQFF. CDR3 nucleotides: TGTGCCAGCAGCTTAACGGGCGATGAGCAGTTCTTC.